This passage covers 9 T cell receptor beta chains from one sample sequenced in a study of T cell changes during pregnancy in multiple sclerosis (dated by TCRdb to the late 2010s). Library construction relied on the immunoSEQ multiplex PCR assay. TCRdb retrieved this table from immuneACCESS and kept in-frame rearrangements only. Not all clones are present; in checked studies, unresolved V genes account for under half, and no reason is known for the remainder. The table for this sample lists fewer than 90,000 clones; just over 90% of them were counted only once. Clones ranked in the top ten supply around 1.4% of the sample. The starting material was peripheral blood, obtained in the third trimester of pregnancy. These receptors all come from a female donor in good health, enrolled as a control in a pregnancy study.

The chain combines TRBV5-5 with TRBJ1-5; D call uncertain. The CDR3 loop spans 15 amino acids. The germline V gene has CDR1 SGHKS and CDR2 YYEKEE (reference sequence). Trimming took 0 bases from V and 1 from J, leaving 8 bases between them. CDR3 in amino acids: CASSLGQASNQPQHF. In DNA, the CDR3 is TGTGCCAGCAGCTTGGGCCAAGCCAGCAATCAGCCCCAGCATTTT.

The chain recombines TRBV5-6 with TRBJ2-3, with 10 bases fitting TRBD2. J was trimmed by 4 bases and V by 2 bases; bases with no gene match: 7. The CDR3 contains 16 residues. The germline V gene has CDR1 SGHDT and CDR2 YYEEEE. The CDR3 DNA reads as TGTGCCAGCAGCTTACTAGCGGGATATAGTGCAGATACGCAGTATTTT. It yields the protein CASSLLAGYSADTQYF.

This chain uses TRBV28 with TRBJ1-2, with 9 nucleotides matching TRBD1. V lost 6 bases and J lost 8; bases outside the gene matches: 4. Per the germline V gene, CDR1 is MDHEN and CDR2 is SYDVKM. CDR3 length: 12 amino acids. CDR3 protein: CASSQQGAGYTF. CDR3 sequence (DNA): TGTGCCAGCAGCCAACAGGGGGCAGGCTACACCTTC.

The genes are TRBV9 and TRBJ2-7; D not resolved. The CDR3 runs to 14 residues. Between the trimmed V and J ends, which lost 2 bases and 2 bases, there was a span of 11 bases. Germline CDR1 reads SGDLS; CDR2 reads YYNGEE. In DNA form, the CDR3 reads TGTGCCAGCAGCGTGGGCCAGTTGACCTACGAGCAGTACTTC. Its translation: CASSVGQLTYEQYF.

On this clone: Other DNA sequences in the sample encode the same CDR3. The genes are TRBV5-1 and TRBJ2-3; 10 bases fit TRBD1. Germline-derived CDR1 and CDR2 are SGHRS and YFSETQ. V gave up 2 bases and J gave up 1 base; unmatched junction bases: 4. The CDR3 is made up of 16 amino acids. CDR3 amino acids: CASSFSGTGGTDTQYF. In DNA form, the CDR3 reads TGCGCCAGCAGCTTCTCCGGGACAGGGGGCACAGATACGCAGTATTTT.

The chain couples TRBV19 to TRBJ1-5; 8 positions match TRBD1. The CDR3 runs to 16 residues. Germline V lookup: CDR1 LNHDA, CDR2 SQIVND (reference sequence). The ends lost 9 bases at V and 2 bases at J; junction bases unmatched: 12. For the CDR3, the DNA is TGTGCCAGCACTACGACAGGGGAAATTCGCAATCAGCCCCAGCATTTT. Translating gives CASTTTGEIRNQPQHF.

The chain joins TRBV18 to TRBJ2-7, with 8 nucleotides matching TRBD1. The CDR3 runs 15 residues. V lost 2 bases and J lost 3; bases outside the gene matches: 6. The germline V gene has CDR1 KGHSH and CDR2 LQKENI. The CDR3 coding sequence is TGTGCCAGCTCACCAAGCGGACAGGGTTACTACGAGCAGTACTTC. This translates into CASSPSGQGYYEQYF.

V and J are TRBV6-5 and TRBJ2-7; weak D call: TRBD1 (6 bases). Germline assignment: CDR1 MNHEY and CDR2 SVGAGI. CDR3 size: 14 residues. With 6 bases removed from V and 2 bases from J, the gap between germline ends came to 14 bases. This CDR3 is CASSLQGPPYEQYF. CDR3 DNA: TGTGCCAGCAGCCTACAGGGCCCGCCCTACGAGCAGTACTTC.

The V gene is TRBV7-2, the J gene TRBJ2-4, with 10 nucleotides matching TRBD2. V shed 6 bases, J shed 5 bases, and the junction held 4 bases outside the gene matches. The germline V gene encodes CDR1 SGHTA and CDR2 FQGNSA. This CDR3 is 14 amino acids long. The CDR3 loop reads CASRAGLAENIQYF. The CDR3, as DNA: TGTGCCAGCAGGGCCGGACTAGCGGAAAACATTCAGTACTTC.